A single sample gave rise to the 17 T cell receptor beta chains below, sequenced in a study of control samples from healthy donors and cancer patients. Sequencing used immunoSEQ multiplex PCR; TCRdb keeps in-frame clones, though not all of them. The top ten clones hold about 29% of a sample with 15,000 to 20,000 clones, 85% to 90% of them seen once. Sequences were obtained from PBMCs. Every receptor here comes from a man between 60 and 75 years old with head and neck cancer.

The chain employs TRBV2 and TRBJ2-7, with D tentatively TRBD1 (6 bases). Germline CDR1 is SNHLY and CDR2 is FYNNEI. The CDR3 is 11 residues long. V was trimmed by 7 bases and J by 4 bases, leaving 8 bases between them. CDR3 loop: CASTRGYEQYF. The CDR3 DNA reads TGTGCCAGCACTAGGGGGTACGAGCAGTACTTC. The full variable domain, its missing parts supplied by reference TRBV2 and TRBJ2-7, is EPEVTQTPSHQVTQMGQEVILRCVPISNHLYFYWYRQILGQKVEFLVSFYNNEISEKSEIFDDQFSVERPDGSNFTLKIRSTKLEDSAMYFCASTRGYEQYFGPGTRLTVT.

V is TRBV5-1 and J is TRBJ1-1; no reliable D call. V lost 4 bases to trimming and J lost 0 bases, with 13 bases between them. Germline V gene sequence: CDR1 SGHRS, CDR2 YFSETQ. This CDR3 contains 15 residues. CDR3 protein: CASSPWEDMNTEAFF. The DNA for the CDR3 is TGCGCCAGCAGCCCCTGGGAAGACATGAACACTGAAGCTTTCTTT.

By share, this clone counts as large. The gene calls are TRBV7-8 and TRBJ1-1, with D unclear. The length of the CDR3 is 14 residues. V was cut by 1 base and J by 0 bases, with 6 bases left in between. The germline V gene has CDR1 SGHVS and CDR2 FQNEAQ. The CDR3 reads CASSLVALNTEAFF. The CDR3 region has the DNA TGTGCCAGCAGCTTAGTGGCACTGAACACTGAAGCTTTCTTT.

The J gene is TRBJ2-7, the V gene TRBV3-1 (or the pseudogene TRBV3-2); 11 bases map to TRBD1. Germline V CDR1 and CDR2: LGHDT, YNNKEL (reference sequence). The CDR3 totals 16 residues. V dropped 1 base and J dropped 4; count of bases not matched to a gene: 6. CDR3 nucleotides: TGTGCCAGCAGCCAAGTCGTGGGGACAGGGGGGTACGAGCAGTACTTC. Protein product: CASSQVVGTGGYEQYF.

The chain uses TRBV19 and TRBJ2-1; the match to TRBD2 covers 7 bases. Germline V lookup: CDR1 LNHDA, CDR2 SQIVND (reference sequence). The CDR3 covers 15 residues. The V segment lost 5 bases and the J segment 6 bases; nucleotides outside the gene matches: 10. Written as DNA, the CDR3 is TGTGCCAGTAGTCACCAGCGGGGTCAGCGCAATGAGCAGTTCTTC. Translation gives CASSHQRGQRNEQFF.

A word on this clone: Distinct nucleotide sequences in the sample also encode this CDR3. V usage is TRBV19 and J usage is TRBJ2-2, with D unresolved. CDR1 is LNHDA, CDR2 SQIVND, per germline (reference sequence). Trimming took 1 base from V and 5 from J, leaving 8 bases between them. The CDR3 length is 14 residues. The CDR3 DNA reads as TGTGCCAGTAGTATAGTGGGTGGGACCGGGGAGCTGTTTTTT. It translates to CASSIVGGTGELFF.

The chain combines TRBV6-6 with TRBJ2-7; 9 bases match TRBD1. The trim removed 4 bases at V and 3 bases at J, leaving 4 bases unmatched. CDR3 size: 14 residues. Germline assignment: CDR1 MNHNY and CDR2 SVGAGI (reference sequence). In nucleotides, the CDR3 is TGTGCCAGCAGTTCCTTGACAGGGGGCTACGAGCAGTACTTC. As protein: CASSSLTGGYEQYF.

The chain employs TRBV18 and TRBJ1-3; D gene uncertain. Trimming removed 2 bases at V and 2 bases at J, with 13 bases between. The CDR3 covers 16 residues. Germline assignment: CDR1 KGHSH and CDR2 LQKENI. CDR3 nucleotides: TGTGCCAGCTCACCAGACGGAAGGAATGCTGGAAACACCATATATTTT. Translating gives CASSPDGRNAGNTIYF.

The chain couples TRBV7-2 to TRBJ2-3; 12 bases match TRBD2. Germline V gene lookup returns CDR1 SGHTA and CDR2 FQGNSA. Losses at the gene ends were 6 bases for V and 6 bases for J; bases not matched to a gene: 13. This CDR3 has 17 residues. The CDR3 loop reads CASSPGLAGPPPDTQYF. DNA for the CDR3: TGTGCCAGCAGTCCAGGACTAGCGGGGCCCCCCCCCGATACGCAGTATTTT.

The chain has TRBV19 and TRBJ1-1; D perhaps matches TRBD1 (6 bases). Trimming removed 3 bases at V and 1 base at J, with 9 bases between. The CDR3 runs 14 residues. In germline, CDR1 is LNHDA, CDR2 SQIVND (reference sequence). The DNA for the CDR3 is TGTGCCAGTAGTATTTCAGGGGCGAACACTGAAGCTTTCTTT. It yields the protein CASSISGANTEAFF.

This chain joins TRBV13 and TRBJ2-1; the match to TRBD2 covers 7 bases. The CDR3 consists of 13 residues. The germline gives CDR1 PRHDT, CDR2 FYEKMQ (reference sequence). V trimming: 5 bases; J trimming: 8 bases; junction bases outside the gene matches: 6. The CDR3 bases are TGTGCCAGCAGCCACGGGGGGACCGATGAGCAGTTCTTC. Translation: CASSHGGTDEQFF.

CDR3 sequence reads: CASSPGSSYNSPLHF. As DNA, the CDR3 is TGTGCCAGCAGCCCCGGGAGCTCCTATAATTCACCCCTCCACTTT. This chain connects TRBV7-6 to TRBJ1-6; D unresolved. V lost 5 bases to trimming and J lost 0 bases, with 8 bases between them. CDR3 length equals 15 residues. The germline V gene has CDR1 SGHVS and CDR2 FNYEAQ. The whole variable domain, filled in from reference TRBV7-6 and TRBJ1-6, reads GAGVSQSPRYKVTKRGQDVALRCDPISGHVSLYWYRQALGQGPEFLTYFNYEAQQDKSGLPNDRFSAERPEGSISTLTIQRTEQRDSAMYRCASSPGSSYNSPLHFGNGTRLTVT.

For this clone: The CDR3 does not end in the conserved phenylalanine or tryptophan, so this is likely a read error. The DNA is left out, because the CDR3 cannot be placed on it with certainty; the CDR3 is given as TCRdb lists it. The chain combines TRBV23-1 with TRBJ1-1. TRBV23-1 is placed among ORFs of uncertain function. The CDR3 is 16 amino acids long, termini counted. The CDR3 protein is CASSLPPRPTTPESFL.

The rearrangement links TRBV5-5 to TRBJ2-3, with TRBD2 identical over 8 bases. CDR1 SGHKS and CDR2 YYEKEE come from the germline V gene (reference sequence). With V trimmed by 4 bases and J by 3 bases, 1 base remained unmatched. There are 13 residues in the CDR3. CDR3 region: CASSRGGTDTQYF. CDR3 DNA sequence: TGTGCCAGCAGCCGGGGGGGAACAGATACGCAGTATTTT.

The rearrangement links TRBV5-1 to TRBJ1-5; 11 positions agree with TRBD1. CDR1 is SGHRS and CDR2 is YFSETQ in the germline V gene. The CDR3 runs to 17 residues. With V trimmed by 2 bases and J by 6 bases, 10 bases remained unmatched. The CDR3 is CASSFEARGQGVQPQHF. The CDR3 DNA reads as TGCGCCAGCAGCTTCGAGGCCCGGGGACAGGGGGTTCAGCCCCAGCATTTT. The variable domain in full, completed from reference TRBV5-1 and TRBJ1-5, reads KAGVTQTPRYLIKTRGQQVTLSCSPISGHRSVSWYQQTPGQGLQFLFEYFSETQRNKGNFPGRFSGRQFSNSRSEMNVSTLELGDSALYLCASSFEARGQGVQPQHFGDGTRLSIL.

Written as DNA, the CDR3 is TGTGCCAGTAGTATGGCAGACTCTAGCTACGAGCAGTACTTC. It encodes CASSMADSSYEQYF. The chain links TRBV19 to TRBJ2-7; the D is unclear. This CDR3 region has 14 residues. V was cut by 3 bases and J by 3 bases, with 12 bases left in between. CDR1 LNHDA and CDR2 SQIVND come from the germline V gene (reference sequence).

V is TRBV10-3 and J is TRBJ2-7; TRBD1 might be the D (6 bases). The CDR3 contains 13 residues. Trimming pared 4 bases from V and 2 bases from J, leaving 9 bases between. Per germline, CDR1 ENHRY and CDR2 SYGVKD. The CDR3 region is CAISGDKAYEQYF. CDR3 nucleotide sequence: TGTGCCATCAGTGGGGACAAAGCCTACGAGCAGTACTTC.